Below are 17 T cell receptor beta chains sequenced from a single sample in a study of blood T cell repertoires in COVID-19. Using immunoSEQ multiplex PCR, the repertoire was profiled, and TCRdb retains in-frame clones only, with some absent. Among 280,000 or so clones listed, 75% to 90% were seen once. The specimen sequenced was PBMCs or T cells enriched from blood (not recorded which). The receptors derive from a woman between 45 and 60 years old who had recovered from COVID-19.

This rearrangement joins TRBV10-1 to TRBJ2-3, with TRBD2 identical over 10 bases. The junction had 0 bases not matched to a gene; V was cut back by 2 bases and J by 1 base. This CDR3 has 15 amino acids. Germline V gene data show CDR1 as WNHNN and CDR2 as SYGVQD (reference sequence). The CDR3 sequence: CASSETSGGTDTQYF. The CDR3, as DNA: TGCGCCAGCAGTGAGACTAGCGGGGGCACAGATACGCAGTATTTT.

This sequence joins TRBV5-8 and TRBJ1-5; possibly TRBD1 for D (6 bases). Germline V gene data show CDR1 as SGHTS and CDR2 as YDEGEE. V lost 4 bases and J lost 6, with 20 bases in between. This CDR3 contains 16 residues. CDR3 DNA: TGTGCCAGCAGCCCAATCGACAGGCCTCCTTCTCAGCCCCAGCATTTT. This translates into CASSPIDRPPSQPQHF.

The rearrangement uses TRBV19 and TRBJ1-4; D may be TRBD1 (6 bases). CDR1 and CDR2 (germline): LNHDA, SQIVND (reference sequence). V lost 11 bases and J lost 5, with 12 bases in between. This CDR3 is built from 12 residues. The CDR3 DNA reads as TGTGCCGGTTCGGACAGAAATGAAAAACTGTTTTTT. It is translated as CAGSDRNEKLFF.

This clone has only a few counts. This chain uses TRBV21-1 with TRBJ2-2; the table's D call of TRBD2 was not tested on the DNA. TRBV21-1 is noted as a pseudogene. The CDR3 has 17 residues. In nucleotides, the CDR3 is TGTGCCAGCAGCAAATCGGTAAGCGCCTCGAACACCGGGGAGCTGTTTTTT. This sequence encodes CASSKSVSASNTGELFF.

The genes are TRBV10-3 and TRBJ2-5, with 7 bases lining up with TRBD2. The CDR3 has 13 residues. In germline, CDR1 is ENHRY, CDR2 SYGVKD. V dropped 10 bases and J dropped 4; count of bases not matched to a gene: 9. This CDR3 reads CATGGRVRETQYF. The CDR3 DNA sequence: TGTGCCACCGGGGGGAGGGTGAGAGAGACCCAGTACTTC.

CDR3 DNA: TGCAGTGCCCAGACAGGGGTCGAGCAGTACTTC. Protein sequence: CSAQTGVEQYF. V gene TRBV20-1 combines with J gene TRBJ2-7, with 8 nucleotides matching TRBD1. Germline V gene sequence: CDR1 DFQATT, CDR2 SNEGSKA (reference sequence). V lost 6 bases, J lost 6 bases, and 4 bases stayed unmatched. This CDR3 is built from 11 residues.

V gene TRBV6-1 combines with J gene TRBJ2-3; 10 bases line up with TRBD2. The length of the CDR3 is 16 residues. The germline gives CDR1 MNHNS, CDR2 SASEGT. J lost 5 bases, V lost 0 bases, and 5 bases had no gene match. This CDR3 is CASSEASGRARDTQYF. The CDR3 DNA reads as TGTGCCAGCAGTGAAGCGAGCGGGAGGGCCAGAGATACGCAGTATTTT.

This clone has a handful of counts. The rearrangement uses TRBV9 and TRBJ2-7, with 7 bases aligning to TRBD2. Germline CDR1 and CDR2: SGDLS and YYNGEE. This CDR3 has 15 amino acids. V dropped 2 bases and J dropped 7; count of bases not matched to a gene: 12. Here the CDR3 DNA reads TGTGCCAGCAGCGTTTATGCCCTAGCGGCGGGGGAGCAGTACTTC. Its protein is CASSVYALAAGEQYF.

This chain uses TRBV5-5 with TRBJ1-2; D might be TRBD1 (5 bases). CDR3 length: 15 residues. Trimming took off 5 bases at V and 14 bases at J, with 28 bases between the two ends. Germline assignment: CDR1 SGHKS and CDR2 YYEKEE (reference sequence). CDR3 sequence (DNA): TGTGCCAGCAGTTCGTCCGGGACTGCTCCCTATGAGAGGACCTTC. It encodes CASSSSGTAPYERTF.

This clone has just a few counts. J is TRBJ1-5 and V is TRBV18; D is perhaps TRBD1 (5 bases). Trimming removed 3 bases from V and 1 base from J, with 10 bases in between. Germline V gene sequence: CDR1 KGHSH, CDR2 LQKENI. The CDR3 runs 15 residues. CDR3 region: CASSPPGSSNQPQHF. Written as DNA, the CDR3 is TGTGCCAGCTCACCTCCAGGGTCCAGCAATCAGCCCCAGCATTTT.

This clone was detected only a few times. The chain uses TRBV29-1 and TRBJ1-2; D uncertain. Trimming shortened V by 2 bases and J by 5 bases, and 6 bases separated the two germline ends. Germline loops: CDR1 SQVTM, CDR2 ANQGSEA. The CDR3 sequence is 11 residues long. The DNA for the CDR3 is TGCAGCGTTGAATTTTCGTATGGCTACACCTTC. Translation: CSVEFSYGYTF.

This chain uses TRBV7-3 with TRBJ2-2; D might be TRBD1 (5 bases). Between the trimmed V and J ends, which lost 3 bases and 0 bases, there was a span of 11 bases. The CDR3 runs to 16 residues. The germline V gene has CDR1 SGHTA and CDR2 FQGTGA. This chain's CDR3 is CASSFLTGANTGELFF. The CDR3 DNA follows: TGTGCCAGCAGCTTTCTCACAGGCGCGAACACCGGGGAGCTGTTTTTT.

V usage is TRBV12-3 or TRBV12-4 and J usage is TRBJ1-2; a possible D gene is TRBD1 (5 bases). There are 13 residues in the CDR3. Deletions cut 6 bases from V and 7 bases from J, with 15 bases between. The CDR3 DNA reads TGTGCCAGCAGCCGGGACTGGCGTGGTGGCTACACCTTC. Translating it yields CASSRDWRGGYTF.

The V and J genes are TRBV19 and TRBJ1-4; D uncertain. The V gene's germline CDR1 is LNHDA and CDR2 SQIVND (reference sequence). The CDR3 covers 14 residues. V was pared by 5 bases and J by 0 bases, with 7 bases between. CDR3 in amino acids: CASSPESTNEKLFF. The CDR3 DNA reads TGTGCCAGTAGTCCGGAGTCAACTAATGAAAAACTGTTTTTT.

The rearrangement joins TRBV4-1 to TRBJ1-5, with unresolved D. The CDR3 consists of 14 residues. Germline lookup yields CDR1 MGHRA and CDR2 YSYEKL. With 0 bases removed from V and 2 bases from J, the gap between germline ends came to 5 bases. CDR3: CASSQDAGNQPQHF. CDR3 DNA: TGCGCCAGCAGCCAAGACGCGGGCAATCAGCCCCAGCATTTT.

The chain employs TRBV27 and TRBJ1-5; no reliable D call. CDR1 is MNHEY, CDR2 SMNVEV, per germline (reference sequence). The CDR3 loop spans 12 amino acids. Trimming cost V 2 bases and J 6 bases, with 5 bases left between them. In DNA form, the CDR3 reads TGTGCCAGCAGTTTAGGAGGTCAGCCCCAGCATTTT. It specifies CASSLGGQPQHF.

This rearrangement joins TRBV19 to TRBJ2-3; D is possibly TRBD1 (5 bases). The germline gives CDR1 LNHDA, CDR2 SQIVND (reference sequence). The V end lost 6 bases, the J end lost 0 bases, and 10 bases lay between the germline ends. CDR3 size: 14 residues. The CDR3 loop is CASRKGSSTDTQYF. The CDR3 nucleotides read TGTGCCAGTAGAAAGGGGTCTAGCACAGATACGCAGTATTTT.